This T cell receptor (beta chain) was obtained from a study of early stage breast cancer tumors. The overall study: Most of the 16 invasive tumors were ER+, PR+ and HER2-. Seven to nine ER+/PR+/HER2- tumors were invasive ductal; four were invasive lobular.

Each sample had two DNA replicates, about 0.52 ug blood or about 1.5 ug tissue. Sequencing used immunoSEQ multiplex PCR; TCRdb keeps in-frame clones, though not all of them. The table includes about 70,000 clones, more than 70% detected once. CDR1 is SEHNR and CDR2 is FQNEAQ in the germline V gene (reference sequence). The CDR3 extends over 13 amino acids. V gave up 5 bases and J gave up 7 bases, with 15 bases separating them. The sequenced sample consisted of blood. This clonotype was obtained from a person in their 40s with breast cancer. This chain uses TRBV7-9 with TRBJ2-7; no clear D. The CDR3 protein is CASSAPRFEEQYF. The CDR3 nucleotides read TGTGCCAGCAGCGCACCCCGGTTTGAGGAGCAGTACTTC.